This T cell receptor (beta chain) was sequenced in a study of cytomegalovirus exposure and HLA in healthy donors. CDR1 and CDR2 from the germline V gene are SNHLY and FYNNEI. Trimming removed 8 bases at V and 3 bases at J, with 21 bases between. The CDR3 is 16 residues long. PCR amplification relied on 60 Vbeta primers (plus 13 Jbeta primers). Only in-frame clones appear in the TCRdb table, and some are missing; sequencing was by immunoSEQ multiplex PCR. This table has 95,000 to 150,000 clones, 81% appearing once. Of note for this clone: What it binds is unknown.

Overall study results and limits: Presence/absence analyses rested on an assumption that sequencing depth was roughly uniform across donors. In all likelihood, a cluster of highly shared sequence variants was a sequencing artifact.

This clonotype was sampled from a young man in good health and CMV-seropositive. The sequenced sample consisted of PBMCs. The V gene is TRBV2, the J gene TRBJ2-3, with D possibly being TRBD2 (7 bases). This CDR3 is CASSPEGGLGTDTQYF. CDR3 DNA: TGTGCCAGCTCACCAGAGGGGGGGCTGGGAACAGATACGCAGTATTTT.